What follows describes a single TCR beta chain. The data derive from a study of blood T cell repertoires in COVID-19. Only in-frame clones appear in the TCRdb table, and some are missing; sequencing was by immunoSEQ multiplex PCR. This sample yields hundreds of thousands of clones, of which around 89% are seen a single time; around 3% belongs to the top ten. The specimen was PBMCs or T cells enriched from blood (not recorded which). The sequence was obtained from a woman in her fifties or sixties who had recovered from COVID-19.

CDR3 sequence (DNA): TGTGCCAGCAGCTTACGACGGGTGGCGGAAGATACGCAGTATTTT. It yields the protein CASSLRRVAEDTQYF. The chain recombines TRBV7-8 with TRBJ2-3; no clear D gene. The CDR3 runs to 15 residues. The V and J ends lost 2 bases and 5 bases respectively, with 14 bases between them. From germline, CDR1 is SGHVS and CDR2 FQNEAQ.